This T cell receptor (beta chain) emerged from a study of early stage breast cancer tumors. General study results and limits: Functional markers like CD4, CD8 and FOXP3 were missed in bulk sequencing.

Each sample had two DNA replicates, 0.5 ug blood or approximately 1.5 ug tissue. Repertoires were generated with immunoSEQ multiplex PCR, while TCRdb's copy carries only in-frame clones and drops some. The sample consists of roughly 30,000 clones, roughly 81% of them appearing once. On this clone itself: Its antigen is unidentified.

The clonotype originates from a person aged 50 to 59 with breast cancer. The sample comprised blood.

The CDR3 loop reads CASSLEGLAVGETQYF. The CDR3 region has the DNA TGCGCCAGCAGCTTGGAGGGACTAGCGGTGGGGGAGACCCAGTACTTC. This chain connects TRBV5-1 to TRBJ2-5; 11 nucleotides line up with TRBD2. Germline CDR1 and CDR2: SGHRS and YFSETQ. The CDR3 runs 16 residues. V lost 0 bases to trimming and J lost 5 bases; unmatched junction nucleotides: 6. The whole variable domain, filled in from reference TRBV5-1 and TRBJ2-5, reads KAGVTQTPRYLIKTRGQQVTLSCSPISGHRSVSWYQQTPGQGLQFLFEYFSETQRNKGNFPGRFSGRQFSNSRSEMNVSTLELGDSALYLCASSLEGLAVGETQYFGPGTRLLVL.